The 31 T cell receptor beta chains given below trace back to one sample, sequenced in a study of cytomegalovirus exposure and HLA in healthy donors. The PCR contained 60 Vbeta and 13 Jbeta primers. The repertoire was sequenced with immunoSEQ multiplex PCR; TCRdb's copy has only in-frame clones and lacks some. This sample has over 95,000 clones, with roughly 67% found just once. The sample comprised PBMCs. The origin of the receptors is a man between 18 and 35 years old in good health and CMV-seropositive.

This clone was seen a handful of times. The V gene is TRBV5-1, the J gene TRBJ2-7; 9 bases align to TRBD2. CDR1 is SGHRS, CDR2 YFSETQ, per germline. V lost 2 bases to trimming and J lost 2 bases; unmatched junction nucleotides: 2. The CDR3 has 14 amino acids. CDR3 DNA: TGCGCCAGCAGCTTTGAGCGGGGGGCCTACGAGCAGTACTTC. It translates to CASSFERGAYEQYF. Full variable domain (remainder filled in from reference TRBV5-1 and TRBJ2-7): KAGVTQTPRYLIKTRGQQVTLSCSPISGHRSVSWYQQTPGQGLQFLFEYFSETQRNKGNFPGRFSGRQFSNSRSEMNVSTLELGDSALYLCASSFERGAYEQYFGPGTRLTVT.

J is TRBJ2-4 and V is TRBV7-2, with 11 bases lining up with TRBD2. CDR1 and CDR2 from the germline V gene are SGHTA and FQGNSA. The V gene end was trimmed by 5 bases and the J gene end by 2 bases; junction bases not matched to a gene: 5. The CDR3 has 16 amino acids. CDR3 nucleotides: TGTGCCAGCAGCCAGACTAGCGGGGTTACCAAAAACATTCAGTACTTC. As protein: CASSQTSGVTKNIQYF. The full variable domain, rest sourced from reference TRBV7-2 and TRBJ2-4, is GAGVSQSPSNKVTEKGKDVELRCDPISGHTALYWYRQSLGQGLEFLIYFQGNSAPDKSGLPSDRFSAERTGGSVSTLTIQRTQQEDSAVYLCASSQTSGVTKNIQYFGAGTRLSVL.

The V and J genes are TRBV9 and TRBJ2-7; D perhaps matches TRBD1 (6 bases). This CDR3 has 13 residues. Trimming took 3 bases from V and 2 from J, leaving 9 bases between them. Germline V gene sequence: CDR1 SGDLS, CDR2 YYNGEE. CDR3 in DNA: TGTGCCAGCAGCGGACAGGCTGCCTACGAGCAGTACTTC. Its translation: CASSGQAAYEQYF.

The chain uses TRBV6-5 and TRBJ2-2; 11 bases match TRBD1. CDR3 length equals 16 residues. J gave up 7 bases and V 0 bases, and 4 bases lay outside the gene matches. Germline V gene lookup returns CDR1 MNHEY and CDR2 SVGAGI. For the CDR3, the DNA is TGTGCCAGCAGTTACTCCGGACAGGGGGCTTACGGGGAGCTGTTTTTT. Amino acid sequence: CASSYSGQGAYGELFF.

The V call is TRBV5-1, the J call TRBJ2-7; TRBD1 aligns across 11 bases. V was clipped by 3 bases and J by 2 bases; unmatched bases: 4. This CDR3 has 15 residues. From germline, CDR1 is SGHRS and CDR2 YFSETQ. CDR3 loop: CASSSRDRGAYEQYF. CDR3 DNA: TGCGCCAGCAGCTCACGGGACAGGGGGGCCTACGAGCAGTACTTC.

The chain combines TRBV4-2 with TRBJ1-4; D not certain. Between the trimmed V and J ends, which lost 4 bases and 7 bases, there was a span of 13 bases. Germline V gene sequence: CDR1 LGHNA, CDR2 YNFKEQ. This CDR3 spans 14 amino acids. CDR3 loop: CASSRLLEVEKLFF. CDR3 coding DNA: TGTGCCAGCAGCCGCCTTTTGGAGGTTGAAAAACTGTTTTTT.

The gene calls are TRBV4-2 and TRBJ1-2; D unclear. Germline CDR1 LGHNA, CDR2 YNFKEQ. Trimming left V 0 bases short and J 0 bases short, with 11 bases between. This CDR3 is built from 16 residues. This chain's CDR3 is CASSQDHTPANYGYTF. The DNA for the CDR3 is TGTGCCAGCAGCCAAGATCATACGCCAGCTAACTATGGCTACACCTTC.

The V and J genes are TRBV5-6 and TRBJ2-3; the match to TRBD2 covers 9 bases. CDR3 length equals 15 residues. V shed 3 bases, J shed 4 bases, and the junction held 6 bases outside the gene matches. CDR1 is SGHDT and CDR2 is YYEEEE in the germline V gene. In DNA, the CDR3 is TGTGCCAGCAGCTGGGGGGCGGGGGGGCCAGATACGCAGTATTTT. It encodes CASSWGAGGPDTQYF.

The chain is built from TRBV30 and TRBJ1-1; weak D call: TRBD1 (6 bases). Trimming removed 1 base at V and 5 bases at J, with 20 bases between. In germline, CDR1 is GTSNPN, CDR2 SVGIG (reference sequence). The CDR3 runs 16 residues. CDR3 region: CAWSGKDIQTGTEAFF. CDR3 nucleotide sequence: TGTGCCTGGAGTGGCAAAGATATCCAGACAGGTACTGAAGCTTTCTTT. Using reference TRBV30 and TRBJ1-1 for the parts outside the CDR3, the full variable domain is SQTIHQWPATLVQPVGSPLSLECTVEGTSNPNLYWYRQAAGRGLQLLFYSVGIGQISSEVPQNLSASRPQDRQFILSSKKLLLSDSGFYLCAWSGKDIQTGTEAFFGQGTRLTVV.

This sequence joins TRBV6-5 and TRBJ2-7, with a possible D match to TRBD1 (6 bases). The CDR3 length is 14 residues. Between the trimmed V and J ends, which lost 0 bases and 6 bases, there was a span of 12 bases. Germline CDR1 is MNHEY and CDR2 is SVGAGI. CDR3 amino acids: CASSYSAGAAEQYF. The CDR3 DNA follows: TGTGCCAGCAGTTACTCGGCAGGGGCGGCCGAGCAGTACTTC.

The chain employs TRBV28 and TRBJ2-7; D is uncertain. Trimming shortened V by 3 bases and J by 0 bases, and 15 bases separated the two germline ends. The CDR3 has 16 amino acids. The V gene's germline CDR1 is MDHEN and CDR2 SYDVKM. The CDR3 nucleotides are TGTGCCAGCAGTTTGTACGGCGGAGCCAGCTCCTACGAGCAGTACTTC. This sequence encodes CASSLYGGASSYEQYF.

This rearrangement joins TRBV29-1 to TRBJ1-1; 7 bases are a match to TRBD1. V trimming: 6 bases; J trimming: 1 base; junction bases outside the gene matches: 5. The CDR3 covers 13 residues. Germline CDR1 SQVTM, CDR2 ANQGSEA. The CDR3 DNA follows: TGCAGCGTGAGGGGACAGACGAACACTGAAGCTTTCTTT. Translating it yields CSVRGQTNTEAFF.

This clone was seen once. The chain carries TRBV6-5 and TRBJ2-7; the match to TRBD1 covers 8 bases. V was pared by 6 bases and J by 0 bases, with 7 bases of the junction left unmatched. Germline CDR1 is MNHEY and CDR2 is SVGAGI. This CDR3 has 15 amino acids. The CDR3 sequence: CASSRSDRGSYEQYF. CDR3 nucleotide sequence: TGTGCCAGCAGCCGCTCCGACAGGGGCTCCTACGAGCAGTACTTC.

The chain carries TRBV6-7 and TRBJ1-3, with 7 bases aligning to TRBD1. TRBV6-7 is an ORF, with its function uncertain. Trimming cost V 5 bases and J 2 bases; bases outside gene matches: 3. This CDR3 spans 14 amino acids. In DNA form, the CDR3 reads TGTGCCAGCAGTCCTCAGGGGGCTGGAAACACCATATATTTT. Translating it yields CASSPQGAGNTIYF.

V gene TRBV5-6 combines with J gene TRBJ1-3, with D uncertain. The CDR3 is 16 amino acids. V shed 0 bases and J shed 1 base, with 11 bases lying between them. Germline values: CDR1 SGHDT, CDR2 YYEEEE. CDR3 region: CASSLAGSISGNTIYF. CDR3 nucleotide sequence: TGTGCCAGCAGCTTGGCCGGGTCTATTTCTGGAAACACCATATATTTT. Using reference TRBV5-6 and TRBJ1-3 for the parts outside the CDR3, the full variable domain is DAGVTQSPTHLIKTRGQQVTLRCSPKSGHDTVSWYQQALGQGPQFIFQYYEEEERQRGNFPDRFSGHQFPNYSSELNVNALLLGDSALYLCASSLAGSISGNTIYFGEGSWLTVV.

V is TRBV7-6 and J is TRBJ1-6; D not certain. Deletions cut 2 bases from V and 1 base from J, with 6 bases between. CDR3 length equals 15 residues. Germline V gives CDR1 SGHVS, CDR2 FNYEAQ. The CDR3 spells CASSLRGSYNSPLHF. CDR3 coding DNA: TGTGCCAGCAGCTTACGGGGATCCTATAATTCACCCCTCCACTTT.

The CDR3 is CASSHQPTTGMNTEAFF. Written as DNA, the CDR3 is TGCGCCAGCAGCCACCAGCCTACGACAGGTATGAACACTGAAGCTTTCTTT. The chain uses TRBV4-1 and TRBJ1-1; D might be TRBD1 (6 bases). The CDR3 is 17 amino acids. Germline V gene data show CDR1 as MGHRA and CDR2 as YSYEKL. The ends were cut back, 3 bases at V and 0 bases at J, with 17 bases in the middle.

The chain couples TRBV2 to TRBJ2-5; 11 bases align to TRBD2. The CDR3 extends over 16 amino acids. CDR1 and CDR2 (germline): SNHLY, FYNNEI. The V and J ends lost 5 bases and 5 bases, in that order; junction bases with no gene match: 10. The CDR3 is CASSHYSGGAGETQYF. In nucleotides, the CDR3 is TGTGCCAGCAGTCATTATAGCGGGGGGGCCGGGGAGACCCAGTACTTC.

This clone has just one count. The rearrangement uses TRBV10-3 and TRBJ2-2; 9 nucleotides line up with TRBD1. CDR1 and CDR2 (germline): ENHRY, SYGVKD. The CDR3 runs 15 residues. With 6 bases clipped from V and 1 base from J, the junction kept 3 bases outside the gene matches. DNA for the CDR3: TGTGCCATCAGAAGGGACAGGGTGAACACCGGGGAGCTGTTTTTT. Its protein product is CAIRRDRVNTGELFF.

The gene calls are TRBV18 and TRBJ2-7, with 10 bases that match TRBD2. V lost 3 bases to trimming and J lost 6 bases; unmatched junction nucleotides: 11. Looked up from germline, CDR1 is KGHSH and CDR2 is LQKENI. This CDR3 spans 16 amino acids. CDR3 coding DNA: TGTGCCAGCTCACCTAGCGGGGGGACCCCGGAGGGCGAGCAGTACTTC. The encoded protein is CASSPSGGTPEGEQYF.

V and J are TRBV6-5 and TRBJ2-6; D gene uncertain. Germline V lookup: CDR1 MNHEY, CDR2 SVGAGI. V shed 5 bases and J shed 4 bases, with 9 bases lying between them. The CDR3 has 14 residues. CDR3 in DNA: TGTGCCAGCAGTCCCTGGGCGGGGGCCAACGTCCTGACTTTC. This encodes CASSPWAGANVLTF.

The CDR3 here is CASSQDRGVSEQYF. In DNA form, the CDR3 reads TGCGCCAGCAGCCAGGACAGGGGTGTAAGCGAGCAGTACTTC. The gene calls are TRBV5-1 and TRBJ2-7; 9 bases fit TRBD1. The germline gives CDR1 SGHRS, CDR2 YFSETQ. Unmatched junction bases numbered 8, after V lost 4 bases and J lost 6 bases. The CDR3 extends over 14 amino acids.

The chain joins TRBV18 to TRBJ2-3, with D hard to call. The CDR3 is 13 residues long. The V gene lost 0 bases and the J gene lost 8 bases, with 9 bases spanning the gap. Per the germline V gene, CDR1 is KGHSH and CDR2 is LQKENI. CDR3 sequence reads: CASSPPTTATQYF. DNA for the CDR3: TGTGCCAGCTCACCACCTACTACCGCTACGCAGTATTTT. Variable domain in full (rest from reference TRBV18 and TRBJ2-3): NAGVMQNPRHLVRRRGQEARLRCSPMKGHSHVYWYRQLPEEGLKFMVYLQKENIIDESGMPKERFSAEFPKEGPSILRIQQVVRGDSAAYFCASSPPTTATQYFGPGTRLTVL.

V usage is TRBV15 and J usage is TRBJ1-1; a weak D match, TRBD1 (5 bases). Germline V lookup: CDR1 LNHNV, CDR2 YYDKDF (reference sequence). The V end was cut by 0 bases, the J end by 5 bases, with 19 bases between. The CDR3 contains 17 residues. This chain's CDR3 is CATSRDRRAGGGTEAFF. In DNA form, the CDR3 reads TGTGCCACCAGCAGAGATCGGAGGGCGGGGGGTGGTACTGAAGCTTTCTTT. The full variable domain, completed using reference TRBV15 and TRBJ1-1, is DAMVIQNPRYQVTQFGKPVTLSCSQTLNHNVMYWYQQKSSQAPKLLFHYYDKDFNNEADTPDNFQSRRPNTSFCFLDIRSPGLGDTAMYLCATSRDRRAGGGTEAFFGQGTRLTVV.

A single count supports this clone. V gene TRBV19 combines with J gene TRBJ1-5, with 11 bases identical to TRBD1. Unmatched junction bases numbered 9, after V lost 5 bases and J lost 3 bases. The CDR3 covers 17 residues. Germline V gene data show CDR1 as LNHDA and CDR2 as SQIVND (reference sequence). The CDR3, as DNA: TGTGCCAGTAGTCCCAGGACAGGGGGCTCTTCCAATCAGCCCCAGCATTTT. Its translation: CASSPRTGGSSNQPQHF.

About this clone itself: An end of the junction does not agree with germline; a read error may underlie this. V and J are TRBV7-9 and TRBJ2-2; 8 positions match TRBD2. The CDR3 has 18 amino acids. Germline V gene sequence: CDR1 SEHNR, CDR2 FQNEAQ (reference sequence). Written as DNA, the CDR3 is TGTTCCAGCAGCCCCCACCCCCCTGGACTAGCAGTTGTCGGGGAGCTGTTTTTT. Amino acid sequence: CSSSPHPPGLAVVGELFF.

This chain uses TRBV7-9 with TRBJ1-5, with a tentative D call TRBD1 (6 bases). This CDR3 contains 12 residues. Germline loops: CDR1 SEHNR, CDR2 FQNEAQ (reference sequence). V shed 5 bases and J shed 6 bases, with 8 bases lying between them. The CDR3 loop is CASSLQGQPQHF. Here the CDR3 DNA reads TGTGCCAGCAGCCTACAGGGTCAGCCCCAGCATTTT.

Only one count was recorded for this clone. V and J are TRBV5-4 and TRBJ2-3, with D possibly being TRBD2 (6 bases). Per germline, CDR1 SGHNT and CDR2 YYREEE (reference sequence). The V and J ends lost 0 bases and 11 bases respectively, with 22 bases between them. This CDR3 is 16 amino acids long. The CDR3 DNA follows: TGTGCCAGCAGCTTGGAGACTAGGGGAGTTTTGGGTAGGCAGTATTTT. Encoded protein: CASSLETRGVLGRQYF. Full variable domain (remainder filled in from reference TRBV5-4 and TRBJ2-3): ETGVTQSPTHLIKTRGQQVTLRCSSQSGHNTVSWYQQALGQGPQFIFQYYREEENGRGNFPPRFSGLQFPNYSSELNVNALELDDSALYLCASSLETRGVLGRQYFGPGTRLTVL.

The rearrangement links TRBV5-4 to TRBJ2-5, with 7 nucleotides matching TRBD1. Germline CDR1 SGHNT, CDR2 YYREEE (reference sequence). V trimming: 0 bases; J trimming: 0 bases; junction bases outside the gene matches: 2. This CDR3 contains 15 residues. The CDR3 nucleotides are TGTGCCAGCAGCTTGGAGGGGACAGACCAAGAGACCCAGTACTTC. It is translated as CASSLEGTDQETQYF.

The chain uses TRBV4-1 and TRBJ2-5; TRBD2 might be the D (6 bases). Deletions cut 3 bases from V and 3 bases from J, with 20 bases between. Germline assignment: CDR1 MGHRA and CDR2 YSYEKL. The CDR3 totals 17 residues. CDR3 in amino acids: CASSHNRQEGRKETQYF. The CDR3 DNA sequence: TGCGCCAGCAGCCACAACCGGCAGGAGGGGAGGAAAGAGACCCAGTACTTC.

The rearrangement joins TRBV7-6 to TRBJ2-3; TRBD2 might be the D (6 bases). The CDR3 totals 14 residues. The V end was cut by 8 bases, the J end by 5 bases, with 17 bases between. Germline loops: CDR1 SGHVS, CDR2 FNYEAQ. As DNA, the CDR3 is TGTGCCAGCGCAGCTTTATCGGGGGAAGATACGCAGTATTTT. Translating gives CASAALSGEDTQYF. Full variable domain (rest looked up from reference TRBV7-6 and TRBJ2-3): GAGVSQSPRYKVTKRGQDVALRCDPISGHVSLYWYRQALGQGPEFLTYFNYEAQQDKSGLPNDRFSAERPEGSISTLTIQRTEQRDSAMYRCASAALSGEDTQYFGPGTRLTVL.